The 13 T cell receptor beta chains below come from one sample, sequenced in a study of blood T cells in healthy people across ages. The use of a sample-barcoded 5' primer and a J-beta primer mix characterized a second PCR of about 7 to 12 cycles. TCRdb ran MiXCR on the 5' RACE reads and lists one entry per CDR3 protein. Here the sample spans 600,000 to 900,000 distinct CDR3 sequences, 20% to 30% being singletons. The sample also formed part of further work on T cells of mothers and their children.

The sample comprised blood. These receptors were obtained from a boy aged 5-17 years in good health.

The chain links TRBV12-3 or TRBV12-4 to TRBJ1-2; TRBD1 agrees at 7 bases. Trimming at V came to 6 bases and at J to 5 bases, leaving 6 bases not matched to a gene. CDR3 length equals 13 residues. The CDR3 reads CASSPLTGYGYTF. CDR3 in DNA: TGTGCCAGCAGCCCCCTGACAGGGTATGGCTACACCTTC.

For the CDR3, the DNA is TGTGCCAGCACCCCCGGGATACTCGGTGGCTACACCTTC. Its translation: CASTPGILGGYTF. The chain couples TRBV2 to TRBJ1-2; no definite D call. Germline-derived CDR1 and CDR2 are SNHLY and FYNNEI. This CDR3 has 13 residues. V lost 7 bases to trimming and J lost 7 bases, with 16 bases between them.

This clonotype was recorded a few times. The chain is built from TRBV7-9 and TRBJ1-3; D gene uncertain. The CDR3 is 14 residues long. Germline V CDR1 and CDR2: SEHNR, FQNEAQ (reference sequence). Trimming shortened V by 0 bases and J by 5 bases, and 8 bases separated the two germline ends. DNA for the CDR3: TGTGCCAGCAGCTTAGCAGGGTCTAGAAACACCATATATTTT. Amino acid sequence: CASSLAGSRNTIYF. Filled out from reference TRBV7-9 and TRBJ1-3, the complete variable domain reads DTGVSQNPRHKITKRGQNVTFRCDPISEHNRLYWYRQTLGQGPEFLTYFQNEAQLEKSRLLSDRFSAERPKGSFSTLEIQRTEQGDSAMYLCASSLAGSRNTIYFGEGSWLTVV.

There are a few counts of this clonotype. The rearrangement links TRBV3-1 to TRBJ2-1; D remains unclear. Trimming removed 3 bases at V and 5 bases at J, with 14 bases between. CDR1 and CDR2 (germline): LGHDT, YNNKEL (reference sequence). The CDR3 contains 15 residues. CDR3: CASSQDPVQNNEQFF. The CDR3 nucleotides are TGTGCCAGCAGCCAGGATCCAGTCCAGAACAATGAGCAGTTCTTC.

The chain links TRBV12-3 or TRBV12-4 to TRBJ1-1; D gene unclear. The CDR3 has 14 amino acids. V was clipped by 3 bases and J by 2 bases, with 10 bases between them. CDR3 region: CASSFQWGNTEAFF. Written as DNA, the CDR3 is TGTGCCAGCAGTTTTCAATGGGGTAACACTGAAGCTTTCTTT.

The CDR3, as DNA: TGTGCCAGCAGTTTATCGGTAGGGCGGGGGGGCCTCAATGAGCAGTTCTTC. Residues: CASSLSVGRGGLNEQFF. The rearrangement joins TRBV28 to TRBJ2-1; TRBD2 agrees at 9 bases. Germline V gene data show CDR1 as MDHEN and CDR2 as SYDVKM. V shed 1 base and J 6 bases; nucleotides not matched to a gene: 10. The CDR3 has 17 residues.

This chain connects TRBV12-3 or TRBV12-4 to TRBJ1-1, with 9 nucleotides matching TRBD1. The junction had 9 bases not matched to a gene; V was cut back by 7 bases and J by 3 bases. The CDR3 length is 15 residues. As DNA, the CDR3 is TGTGCCAGCAATAGAGCGACAGGGGGGGACACTGAAGCTTTCTTT. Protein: CASNRATGGDTEAFF.

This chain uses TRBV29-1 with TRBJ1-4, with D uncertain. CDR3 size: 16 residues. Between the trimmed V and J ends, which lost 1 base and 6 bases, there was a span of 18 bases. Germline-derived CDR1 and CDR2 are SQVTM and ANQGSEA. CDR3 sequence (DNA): TGCAGCGTTGAAGGGCATTTCGGGGATACGGATGAAAAACTGTTTTTT. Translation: CSVEGHFGDTDEKLFF. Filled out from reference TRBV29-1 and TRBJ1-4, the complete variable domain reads SAVISQKPSRDICQRGTSLTIQCQVDSQVTMMFWYRQQPGQSLTLIATANQGSEATYESGFVIDKFPISRPNLTFSTLTVSNMSPEDSSIYLCSVEGHFGDTDEKLFFGSGTQLSVL.

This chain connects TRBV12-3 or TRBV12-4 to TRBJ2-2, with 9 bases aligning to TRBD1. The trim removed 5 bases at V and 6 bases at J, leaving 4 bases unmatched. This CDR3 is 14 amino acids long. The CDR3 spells CASSPQGAAGELFF. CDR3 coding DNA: TGTGCCAGCAGTCCACAGGGGGCGGCCGGGGAGCTGTTTTTT.

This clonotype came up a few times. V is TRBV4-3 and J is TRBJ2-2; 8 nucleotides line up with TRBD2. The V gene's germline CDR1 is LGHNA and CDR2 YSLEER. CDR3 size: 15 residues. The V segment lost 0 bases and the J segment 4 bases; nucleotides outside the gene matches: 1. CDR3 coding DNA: TGCGCCAGCAGCCAAGAGGGACTAGGCACCGGGGAGCTGTTTTTT. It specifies CASSQEGLGTGELFF.

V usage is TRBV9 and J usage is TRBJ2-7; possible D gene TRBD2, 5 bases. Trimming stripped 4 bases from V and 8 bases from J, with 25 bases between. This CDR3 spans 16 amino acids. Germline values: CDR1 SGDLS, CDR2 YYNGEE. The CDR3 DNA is TGTGCCAGCAGCCCCACGGGGTGGGAGTATGTTGAACAGCAGTACTTC. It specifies CASSPTGWEYVEQQYF.

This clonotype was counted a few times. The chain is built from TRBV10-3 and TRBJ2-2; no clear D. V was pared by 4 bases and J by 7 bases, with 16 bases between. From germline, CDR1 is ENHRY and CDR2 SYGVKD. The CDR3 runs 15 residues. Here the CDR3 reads CAISALPDYHGELFF. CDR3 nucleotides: TGTGCCATCAGTGCTCTCCCTGATTACCACGGGGAGCTGTTTTTT.

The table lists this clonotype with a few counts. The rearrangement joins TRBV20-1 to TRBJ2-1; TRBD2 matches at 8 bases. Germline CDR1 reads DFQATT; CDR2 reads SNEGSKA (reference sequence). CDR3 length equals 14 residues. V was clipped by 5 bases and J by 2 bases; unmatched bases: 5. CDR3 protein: CSAPPGGPYNEQFF. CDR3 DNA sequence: TGCAGTGCTCCTCCGGGGGGGCCCTACAATGAGCAGTTCTTC.